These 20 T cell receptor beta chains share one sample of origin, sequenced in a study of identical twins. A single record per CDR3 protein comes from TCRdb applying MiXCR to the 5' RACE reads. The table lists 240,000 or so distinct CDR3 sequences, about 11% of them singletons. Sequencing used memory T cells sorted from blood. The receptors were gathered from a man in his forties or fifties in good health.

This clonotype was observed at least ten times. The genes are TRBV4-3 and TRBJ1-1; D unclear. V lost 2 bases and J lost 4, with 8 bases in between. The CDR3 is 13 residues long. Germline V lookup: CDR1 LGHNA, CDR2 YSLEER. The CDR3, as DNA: TGCGCCAGCAGCCAAAGTAGGGTCACTGAAGCTTTCTTT. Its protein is CASSQSRVTEAFF.

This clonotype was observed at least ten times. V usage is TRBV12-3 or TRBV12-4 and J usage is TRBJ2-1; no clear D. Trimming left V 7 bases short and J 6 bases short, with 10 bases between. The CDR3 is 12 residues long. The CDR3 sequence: CASMHPPNEQFF. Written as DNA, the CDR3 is TGTGCCAGCATGCACCCCCCCAATGAGCAGTTCTTC.

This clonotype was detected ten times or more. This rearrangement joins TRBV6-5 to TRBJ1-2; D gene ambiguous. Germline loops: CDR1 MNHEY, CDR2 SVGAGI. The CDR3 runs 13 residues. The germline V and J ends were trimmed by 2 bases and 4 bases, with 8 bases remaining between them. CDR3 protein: CASSYRRGYGYTF. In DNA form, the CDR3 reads TGTGCCAGCAGTTACCGGCGAGGCTATGGCTACACCTTC.

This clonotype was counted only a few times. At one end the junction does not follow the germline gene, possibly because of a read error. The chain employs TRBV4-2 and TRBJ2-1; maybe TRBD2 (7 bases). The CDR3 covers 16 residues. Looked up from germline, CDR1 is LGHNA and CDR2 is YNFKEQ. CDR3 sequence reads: CSSSQDLAGALNEQFF. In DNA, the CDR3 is TGTTCCAGCAGCCAAGATCTGGCGGGGGCGCTGAATGAGCAGTTCTTC.

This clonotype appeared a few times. The DNA for the CDR3 is TGCGCCAGCAGCCAATCTCGCTCGGCGGGGGGCATTAACAATGAGCAGTTCTTC. This codes for CASSQSRSAGGINNEQFF. The gene calls are TRBV4-1 and TRBJ2-1, with TRBD2 matching over 8 bases. V lost 2 bases to trimming and J lost 5 bases; unmatched junction nucleotides: 14. CDR1 is MGHRA, CDR2 YSYEKL, per germline. This CDR3 spans 18 amino acids.

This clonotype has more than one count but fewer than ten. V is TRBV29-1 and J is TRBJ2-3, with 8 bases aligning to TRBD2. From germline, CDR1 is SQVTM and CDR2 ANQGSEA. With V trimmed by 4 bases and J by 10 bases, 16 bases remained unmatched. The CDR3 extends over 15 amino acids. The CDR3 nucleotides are TGCAGCGTTGCTGCTGGGCGGGGGGTCTCTGATGCGCAGTATTTT. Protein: CSVAAGRGVSDAQYF.

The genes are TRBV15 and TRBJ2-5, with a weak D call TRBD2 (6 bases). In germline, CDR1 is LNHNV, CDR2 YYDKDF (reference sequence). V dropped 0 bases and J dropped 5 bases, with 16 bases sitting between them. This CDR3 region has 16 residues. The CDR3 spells CATSRDQFGSGETQYF. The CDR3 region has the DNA TGTGCCACCAGCAGAGATCAGTTTGGAAGCGGGGAGACCCAGTACTTC.

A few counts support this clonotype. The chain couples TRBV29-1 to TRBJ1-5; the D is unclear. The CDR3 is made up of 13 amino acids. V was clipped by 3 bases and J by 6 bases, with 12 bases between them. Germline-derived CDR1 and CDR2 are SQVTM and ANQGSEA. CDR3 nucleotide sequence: TGCAGCGTTGAGACCCTAAAGGGTCAGCCCCAGCATTTT. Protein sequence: CSVETLKGQPQHF.

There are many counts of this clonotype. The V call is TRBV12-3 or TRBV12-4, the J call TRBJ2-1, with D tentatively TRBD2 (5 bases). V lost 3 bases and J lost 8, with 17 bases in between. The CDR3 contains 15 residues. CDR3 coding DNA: TGTGCCAGCAGTTTCTTGTATGGAGGAGGTGATGAGCAGTTCTTC. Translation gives CASSFLYGGGDEQFF.

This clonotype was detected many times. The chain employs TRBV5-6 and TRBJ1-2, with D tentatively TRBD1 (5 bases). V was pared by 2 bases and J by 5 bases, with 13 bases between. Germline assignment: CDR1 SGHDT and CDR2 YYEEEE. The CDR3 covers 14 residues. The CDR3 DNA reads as TGTGCCAGCAGCTTTACAGGCTCGTGGTATGGCTACACCTTC. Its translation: CASSFTGSWYGYTF.

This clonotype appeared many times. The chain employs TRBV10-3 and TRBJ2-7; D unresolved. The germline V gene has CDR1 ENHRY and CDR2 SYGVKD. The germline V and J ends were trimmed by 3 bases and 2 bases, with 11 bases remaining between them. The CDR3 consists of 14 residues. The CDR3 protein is CAISDNIPPYEQYF. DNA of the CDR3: TGTGCCATCAGTGATAATATACCTCCCTACGAGCAGTACTTC.

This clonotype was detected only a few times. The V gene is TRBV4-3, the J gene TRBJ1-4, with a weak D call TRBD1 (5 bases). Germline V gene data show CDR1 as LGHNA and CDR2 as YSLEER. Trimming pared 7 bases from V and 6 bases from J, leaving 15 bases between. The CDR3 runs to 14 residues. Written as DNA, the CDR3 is TGCGCCAGCACCTCTCAGGGTTCAGATGAAAAACTGTTTTTT. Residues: CASTSQGSDEKLFF.

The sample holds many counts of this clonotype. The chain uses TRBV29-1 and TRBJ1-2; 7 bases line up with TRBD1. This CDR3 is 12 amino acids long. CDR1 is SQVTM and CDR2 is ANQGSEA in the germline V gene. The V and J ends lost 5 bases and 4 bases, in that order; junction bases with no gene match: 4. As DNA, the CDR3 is TGCAGCGTTCAGGGGGGTGGCTATGGCTACACCTTC. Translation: CSVQGGGYGYTF.

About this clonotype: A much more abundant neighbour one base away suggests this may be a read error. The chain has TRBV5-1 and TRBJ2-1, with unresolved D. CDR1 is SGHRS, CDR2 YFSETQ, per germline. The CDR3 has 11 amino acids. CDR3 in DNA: TGCGCCGGCAGCCAAGAAGGTGAGCAGTTCTTC. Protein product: CAGSQEGEQFF. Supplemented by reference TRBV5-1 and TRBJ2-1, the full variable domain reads KAGVTQTPRYLIKTRGQQVTLSCSPISGHRSVSWYQQTPGQGLQFLFEYFSETQRNKGNFPGRFSGRQFSNSRSEMNVSTLELGDSALYLCAGSQEGEQFFGPGTRLTVL.

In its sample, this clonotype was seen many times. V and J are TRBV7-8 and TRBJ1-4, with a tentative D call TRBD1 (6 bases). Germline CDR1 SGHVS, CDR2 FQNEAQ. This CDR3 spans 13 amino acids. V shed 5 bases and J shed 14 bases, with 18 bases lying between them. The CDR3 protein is CASSLQAYQGLFF. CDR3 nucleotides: TGTGCCAGCAGCCTCCAGGCTTACCAGGGGCTGTTTTTT.

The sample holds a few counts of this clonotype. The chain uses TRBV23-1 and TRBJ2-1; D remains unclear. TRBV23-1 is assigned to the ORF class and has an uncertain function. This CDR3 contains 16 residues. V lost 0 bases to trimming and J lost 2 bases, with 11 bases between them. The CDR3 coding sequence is TGCGCCAGCAGTCAATCAATCATAGGGCCCTACAATGAGCAGTTCTTC. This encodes CASSQSIIGPYNEQFF.

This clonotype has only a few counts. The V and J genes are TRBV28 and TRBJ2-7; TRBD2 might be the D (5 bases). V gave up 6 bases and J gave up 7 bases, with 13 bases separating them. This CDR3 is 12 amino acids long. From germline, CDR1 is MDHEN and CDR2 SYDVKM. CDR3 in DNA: TGTGCCAGCAGCGTCGGTAGAGGGGAGCAGTACTTC. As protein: CASSVGRGEQYF.

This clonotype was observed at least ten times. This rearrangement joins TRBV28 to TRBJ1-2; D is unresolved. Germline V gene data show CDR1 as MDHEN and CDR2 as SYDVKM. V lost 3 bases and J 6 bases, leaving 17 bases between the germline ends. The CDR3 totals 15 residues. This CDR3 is CASSFSIYTIDGYTF. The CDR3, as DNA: TGTGCCAGCAGTTTCTCAATTTACACTATCGATGGCTACACCTTC.

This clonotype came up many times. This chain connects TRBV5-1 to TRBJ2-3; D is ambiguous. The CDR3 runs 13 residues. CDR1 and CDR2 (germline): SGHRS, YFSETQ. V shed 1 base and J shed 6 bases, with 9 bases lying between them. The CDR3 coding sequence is TGCGCCAGCAGCTTGCAACTGCGGGATACGCAGTATTTT. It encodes CASSLQLRDTQYF.

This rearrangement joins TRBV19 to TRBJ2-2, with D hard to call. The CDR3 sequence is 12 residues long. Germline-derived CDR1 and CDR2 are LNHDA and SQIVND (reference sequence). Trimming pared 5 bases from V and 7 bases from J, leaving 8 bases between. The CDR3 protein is CASSPIGGELFF. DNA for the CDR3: TGTGCCAGTAGTCCAATAGGCGGGGAGCTGTTTTTT.